This entry lists 7 T cell receptor beta chains sequenced from one sample in a study of blood T cell repertoires in COVID-19. Clones were read by immunoSEQ multiplex PCR, and TCRdb kept only the in-frame ones, dropping some. There are about 250,000 clones in the sample; about 70% occur only once, and about 3% lies in the top ten. Source material: peripheral blood. These TCRs come from a woman of 80 years or more with acute or convalescent COVID-19.

The chain recombines TRBV18 with TRBJ1-1, with 9 nucleotides matching TRBD1. The CDR3 contains 16 residues. The V gene end was trimmed by 8 bases and the J gene end by 5 bases; junction bases not matched to a gene: 15. Germline V CDR1 and CDR2: KGHSH, LQKENI. In nucleotides, the CDR3 is TGTGCCAGCGTACAGGGGGCGTTATGGGATACGACTGAAGCTTTCTTT. Translated: CASVQGALWDTTEAFF.

The genes are TRBV19 and TRBJ2-3; TRBD2 matches at 11 bases. Germline CDR1 reads LNHDA; CDR2 reads SQIVND (reference sequence). The CDR3 contains 15 residues. The ends lost 6 bases at V and 1 base at J; junction bases unmatched: 3. This CDR3 reads CASRPGLAGTDTQYF. CDR3 sequence (DNA): TGTGCCAGTAGGCCGGGACTAGCGGGCACAGATACGCAGTATTTT.

J is TRBJ2-7 and V is TRBV27, with a tentative D call TRBD2 (7 bases). The CDR3 loop spans 12 amino acids. Germline loops: CDR1 MNHEY, CDR2 SMNVEV (reference sequence). The V end was cut by 6 bases, the J end by 7 bases, with 13 bases between. The CDR3 loop reads CASREGGGEQYF. The CDR3 DNA reads as TGTGCCAGCAGGGAGGGGGGGGGAGAGCAGTACTTC.

The rearrangement links TRBV25-1 to TRBJ2-5; 8 bases align to TRBD2. Germline V CDR1 and CDR2: MGHDK, SYGVNS. J gave up 4 bases and V 7 bases, and 11 bases lay outside the gene matches. The CDR3 is 15 amino acids. The CDR3 is CASIGGGHPRETQYF. CDR3 sequence (DNA): TGTGCCAGCATTGGCGGGGGGCACCCAAGAGAGACCCAGTACTTC.

CDR3 loop: CASSSVVELFF. The CDR3 DNA is TGTGCCAGCAGTTCGGTAGTAGAGCTGTTTTTT. The chain has TRBV12-3 or TRBV12-4 and TRBJ2-2; D unclear. The V and J ends lost 4 bases and 11 bases respectively, with 8 bases between them. The CDR3 contains 11 residues.

The rearrangement uses TRBV10-2 and TRBJ1-5; TRBD1 agrees at 7 bases. After removal of 5 bases from V and 6 bases from J, the junction contained 10 bases not matched to a gene. The CDR3 runs 15 residues. CDR1 and CDR2 from the germline V gene are WSHSY and SAAADI. CDR3 amino acids: CASSPDRERSQPQHF. The CDR3 bases are TGCGCCAGCAGTCCTGACAGGGAACGGAGTCAGCCCCAGCATTTT.

Concerning this clone: Its ends do not fully match the called genes, so a read error is possible. This rearrangement joins TRBV28 to TRBJ2-6; D perhaps matches TRBD1 (6 bases). The CDR3 contains 18 residues. CDR1 and CDR2 (germline): MDHEN, SYDVKM. The CDR3 DNA follows: TGTGCTAGCAGTTTATTCGGACAGACCAGCTCTGGGGCCAACGTCCTGACTTTC. Encoded protein: CASSLFGQTSSGANVLTF.